This TCR beta chain is from a study of control samples from healthy donors and cancer patients. This table comes from immunoSEQ multiplex PCR, and its TCRdb copy is limited to in-frame clones, with some not included. The data contain about 120,000 clones, roughly 92% of them seen just once; the ten biggest clones take up less than 7%. Source material: blood. The TCR originated in a man aged 18 to 29 in good health.

The CDR3, as DNA: TGTGCCAGCAGCCCCGGGACAGGGTTTTTGACCGGGGAGCTGTTTTTT. This encodes CASSPGTGFLTGELFF. V gene TRBV5-4 combines with J gene TRBJ2-2; 9 bases are shared with TRBD1. Germline CDR1 reads SGHNT; CDR2 reads YYREEE (reference sequence). The CDR3 is 16 amino acids. V dropped 4 bases and J dropped 5; count of bases not matched to a gene: 9.